This T cell receptor (beta chain) came from a study of CD4+ T cells in melanoma. Regarding the study as a whole: Neoantigen-specific CD4+ T cells in melanoma reportedly had diverse differentiation states. A reported correlation linked neoantigen-specific CD4+ T cells to CD8+, macrophage and B cell function.

This clone was detected a few times. Its specificity is unknown. Assay used: immunoSEQ multiplex PCR; TCRdb lists only in-frame clones, some missing. Among about 9,900 clones listed, over 60% were seen once. CDR3 length: 15 amino acids. J gave up 1 base and V 5 bases, and 6 bases lay outside the gene matches. The V gene's germline CDR1 is SGHRS and CDR2 YFSETQ. The sequence was collected from a human donor with melanoma. The gene calls are TRBV5-1 and TRBJ1-1; 9 nucleotides match TRBD1. The sequenced material came from tumor tissue. The CDR3 DNA reads TGCGCCAGCAGGATGGGGGACAGGGAGAACACTGAAGCTTTCTTT. Its translation is CASRMGDRENTEAFF.